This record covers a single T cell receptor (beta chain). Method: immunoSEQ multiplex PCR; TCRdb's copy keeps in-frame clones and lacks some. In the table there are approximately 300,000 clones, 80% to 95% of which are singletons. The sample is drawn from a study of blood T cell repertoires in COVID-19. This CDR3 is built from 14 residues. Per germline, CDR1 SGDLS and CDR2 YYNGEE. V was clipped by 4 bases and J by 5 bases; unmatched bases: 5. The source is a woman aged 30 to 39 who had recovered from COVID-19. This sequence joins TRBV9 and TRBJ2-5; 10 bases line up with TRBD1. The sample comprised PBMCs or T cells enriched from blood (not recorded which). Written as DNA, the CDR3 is TGTGCCAGCAGCCCCTGGGACAGGGGCGAGACCCAGTACTTC. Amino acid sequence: CASSPWDRGETQYF. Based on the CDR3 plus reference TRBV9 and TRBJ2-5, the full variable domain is DSGVTQTPKHLITATGQRVTLRCSPRSGDLSVYWYQQSLDQGLQFLIQYYNGEERAKGNILERFSAQQFPDLHSELNLSSLELGDSALYFCASSPWDRGETQYFGPGTRLLVL.